The 14 T cell receptor beta chains given below trace back to one sample, sequenced in a study of T-cell reconstitution after alpha-beta-depleted transplantation in children. A TCRbeta library incorporating unique molecular identifiers was prepared. TCRdb reprocessed the PCR reads via MiXCR and lists one record per CDR3 protein. The repertoire holds roughly 790,000 distinct CDR3 sequences, with roughly 15% as singletons. The sample here was PBMCs, mostly from graft donor cells, taken 360 days after TCRalphabeta/CD19-depleted stem cell transplant. These TCRs come from a male patient aged 10 to 17 who had a stem cell transplant for acute lymphoblastic leukemia, so the T cells may come from the graft donor.

In its sample, this clonotype was seen a few times. This sequence joins TRBV5-1 and TRBJ2-2, with D perhaps matching TRBD1 (5 bases). Germline CDR1 reads SGHRS; CDR2 reads YFSETQ. The CDR3 contains 17 residues. Trimming left V 3 bases short and J 4 bases short, with 19 bases between. The CDR3 spells CASSSLGQGRSTGELFF. The CDR3 region has the DNA TGCGCCAGCAGCTCATTGGGGCAGGGAAGGAGCACCGGGGAGCTGTTTTTT.

In its sample, this clonotype was seen many times. The chain recombines TRBV9 with TRBJ2-3; 7 positions match TRBD2. CDR1 and CDR2 (germline): SGDLS, YYNGEE. Trimming cost V 4 bases and J 0 bases; bases outside gene matches: 5. The CDR3 totals 15 residues. CDR3 in amino acids: CASSQAGISTDTQYF. The CDR3 DNA reads TGTGCCAGCAGCCAAGCGGGGATTAGCACAGATACGCAGTATTTT.

This clonotype was counted ten times or more. J is TRBJ2-7 and V is TRBV5-1, with D hard to call. CDR1 and CDR2 from the germline V gene are SGHRS and YFSETQ. The CDR3 covers 14 residues. V lost 3 bases and J lost 3, with 13 bases in between. Written as DNA, the CDR3 is TGCGCCAGCAGCTCTGGGTCGTTACTCTACGAGCAGTACTTC. Encoded protein: CASSSGSLLYEQYF.

The J gene is TRBJ1-1, the V gene TRBV12-3 or TRBV12-4; D may be TRBD1 (6 bases). V was trimmed by 3 bases and J by 4 bases, leaving 15 bases between them. The CDR3 spans 15 residues. The CDR3 DNA reads as TGTGCCAGCAGTTTCCCCACAGGGAGGGGCACTGAAGCTTTCTTT. It is translated as CASSFPTGRGTEAFF.

This clonotype was seen only a few times. The rearrangement uses TRBV24-1 and TRBJ2-1; 8 bases align to TRBD2. Germline CDR1 and CDR2: KGHDR and SFDVKD. There are 17 residues in the CDR3. V lost 4 bases and J lost 0; bases outside the gene matches: 7. The CDR3, as DNA: TGTGCCACCAGTGAATATAGCGGGAAATTCTCCTACAATGAGCAGTTCTTC. Translated: CATSEYSGKFSYNEQFF.

This clonotype has more than one count but fewer than ten. The CDR3 sequence is CASSPNQRRLARSTGELFF. The CDR3 coding sequence is TGTGCCAGCAGCCCCAATCAGAGAAGACTAGCGCGAAGCACCGGGGAGCTGTTTTTT. The chain recombines TRBV14 with TRBJ2-2, with TRBD2 matching over 8 bases. V lost 4 bases to trimming and J lost 4 bases; unmatched junction nucleotides: 17. This CDR3 region has 19 residues. The V gene's germline CDR1 is SGHDN and CDR2 FVKESK. Using reference TRBV14 and TRBJ2-2 for the parts outside the CDR3, the full variable domain is EAGVTQFPSHSVIEKGQTVTLRCDPISGHDNLYWYRRVMGKEIKFLLHFVKESKQDESGMPNNRFLAERTGGTYSTLKVQPAELEDSGVYFCASSPNQRRLARSTGELFFGEGSRLTVL.

The chain joins TRBV30 to TRBJ2-2; 8 nucleotides agree with TRBD2. V was clipped by 4 bases and J by 9 bases; unmatched bases: 16. In germline, CDR1 is GTSNPN, CDR2 SVGIG (reference sequence). This CDR3 contains 16 residues. CDR3 sequence (DNA): TGTGCCTGGAACCGGGCGATAGCGGGATTCCACCGGGAGCTGTTTTTT. It encodes CAWNRAIAGFHRELFF.

About this clonotype: A much more abundant neighbour one base away suggests this may be a read error. The chain employs TRBV29-1 and TRBJ1-1; D is unclear. Germline CDR1 and CDR2: SQVTM and ANQGSEA. This CDR3 contains 10 residues. The CDR3 here is CSVLGTEALF. Here the CDR3 DNA reads TGCAGCGTTCTCGGCACTGAAGCTTTGTTT. The full variable domain, rest sourced from reference TRBV29-1 and TRBJ1-1, is SAVISQKPSRDICQRGTSLTIQCQVDSQVTMMFWYRQQPGQSLTLIATANQGSEATYESGFVIDKFPISRPNLTFSTLTVSNMSPEDSSIYLCSVLGTEALFGQGTRLTVV.

This clonotype has only a few counts. The chain couples TRBV6-1 to TRBJ2-7; 8 nucleotides line up with TRBD1. There are 15 residues in the CDR3. Trimming removed 5 bases from V and 3 bases from J; junction bases left unmatched: 9. Germline V gene lookup returns CDR1 MNHNS and CDR2 SASEGT. CDR3 in amino acids: CASSPWTGIFYEQYF. As DNA, the CDR3 is TGTGCCAGCAGTCCGTGGACAGGGATTTTCTACGAGCAGTACTTC.

The chain joins TRBV12-3 or TRBV12-4 to TRBJ1-5; TRBD1 matches at 10 bases. The trim removed 5 bases at V and 10 bases at J, leaving 14 bases unmatched. The CDR3 extends over 16 amino acids. The CDR3 here is CASSHRRDRGQGPQHF. The CDR3 DNA follows: TGTGCCAGCAGTCATCGCCGGGACAGGGGCCAGGGCCCCCAGCATTTT.

V gene TRBV12-3 or TRBV12-4 combines with J gene TRBJ2-5, with D unresolved. The CDR3 is 13 amino acids. Deletions cut 3 bases from V and 5 bases from J, with 10 bases between. The CDR3 spells CASSFAQEETQYF. The CDR3 DNA is TGTGCCAGCAGTTTTGCCCAAGAGGAGACCCAGTACTTC.

This rearrangement joins TRBV5-1 to TRBJ1-1; D is ambiguous. With 5 bases removed from V and 3 bases from J, the gap between germline ends came to 11 bases. This CDR3 comprises 13 residues. Germline values: CDR1 SGHRS, CDR2 YFSETQ. In DNA, the CDR3 is TGCGCCAGCAGAAAGGGAATTGACACTGAAGCTTTCTTT. The encoded protein is CASRKGIDTEAFF.

This clonotype has only a few counts. The rearrangement uses TRBV4-1 and TRBJ1-1; D not resolved. Germline CDR1 reads MGHRA; CDR2 reads YSYEKL. CDR3 length equals 14 residues. Trimming shortened V by 6 bases and J by 1 base, and 12 bases separated the two germline ends. The CDR3 DNA follows: TGCGCCAGCAGTCCTCACGTGGAGAACACTGAAGCTTTCTTT. It yields the protein CASSPHVENTEAFF.

This clonotype was counted between two and nine times. This chain connects TRBV6-5 to TRBJ1-5; D might be TRBD1 (5 bases). CDR3 size: 14 residues. Germline-derived CDR1 and CDR2 are MNHEY and SVGAGI. The V and J ends lost 0 bases and 4 bases respectively, with 7 bases between them. CDR3 coding DNA: TGTGCCAGCAGTTACTCAGCAGGGAATCAGCCCCAGCATTTT. Protein: CASSYSAGNQPQHF.